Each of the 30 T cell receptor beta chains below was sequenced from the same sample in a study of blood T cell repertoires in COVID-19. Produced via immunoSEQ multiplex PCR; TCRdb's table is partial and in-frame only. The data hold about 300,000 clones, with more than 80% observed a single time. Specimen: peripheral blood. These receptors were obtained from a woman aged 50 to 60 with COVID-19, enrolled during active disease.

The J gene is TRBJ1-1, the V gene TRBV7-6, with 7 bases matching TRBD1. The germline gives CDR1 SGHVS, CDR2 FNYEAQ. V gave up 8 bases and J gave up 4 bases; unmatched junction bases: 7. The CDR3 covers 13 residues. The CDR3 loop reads CASSRTGLTEAFF. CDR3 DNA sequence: TGTGCCAGCTCCCGGACAGGACTCACTGAAGCTTTCTTT.

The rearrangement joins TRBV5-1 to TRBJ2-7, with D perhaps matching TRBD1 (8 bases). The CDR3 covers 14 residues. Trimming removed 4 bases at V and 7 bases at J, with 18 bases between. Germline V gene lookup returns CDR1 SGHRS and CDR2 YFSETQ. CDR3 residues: CASSHRGGAGEQYF. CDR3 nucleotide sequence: TGCGCCAGCAGCCACAGGGGGGGCGCGGGGGAGCAGTACTTC.

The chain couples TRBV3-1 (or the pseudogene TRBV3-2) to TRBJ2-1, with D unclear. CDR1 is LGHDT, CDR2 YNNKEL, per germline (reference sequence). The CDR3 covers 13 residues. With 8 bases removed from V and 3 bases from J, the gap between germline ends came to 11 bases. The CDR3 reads CASSLSFYNEQFF. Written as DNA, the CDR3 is TGTGCCAGCTCCCTCTCCTTCTACAATGAGCAGTTCTTC.

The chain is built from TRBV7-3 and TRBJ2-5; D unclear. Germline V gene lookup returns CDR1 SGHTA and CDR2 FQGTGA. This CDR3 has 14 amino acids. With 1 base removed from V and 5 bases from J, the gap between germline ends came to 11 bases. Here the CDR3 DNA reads TGTGCCAGCAGCTTAAGTAGAGGCGCGGAGACCCAGTACTTC. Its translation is CASSLSRGAETQYF.

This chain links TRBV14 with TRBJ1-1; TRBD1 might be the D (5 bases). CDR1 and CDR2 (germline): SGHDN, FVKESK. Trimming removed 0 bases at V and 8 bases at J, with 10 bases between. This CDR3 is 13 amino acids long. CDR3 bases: TGTGCCAGCAGCCAAGATTCTCACAGGGAAGCTTTCTTT. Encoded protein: CASSQDSHREAFF.

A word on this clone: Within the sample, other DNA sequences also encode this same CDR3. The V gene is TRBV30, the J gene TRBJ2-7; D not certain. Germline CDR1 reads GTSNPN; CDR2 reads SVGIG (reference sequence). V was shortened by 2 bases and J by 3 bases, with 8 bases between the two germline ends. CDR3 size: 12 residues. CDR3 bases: TGTGCCTGGAGTAGAGGCAGCTACGAGCAGTACTTC. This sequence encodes CAWSRGSYEQYF.

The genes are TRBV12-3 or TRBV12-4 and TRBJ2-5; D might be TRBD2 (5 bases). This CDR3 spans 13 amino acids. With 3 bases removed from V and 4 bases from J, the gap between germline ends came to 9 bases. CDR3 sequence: CASSFLAGETQYF. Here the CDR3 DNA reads TGTGCCAGCAGTTTTCTGGCGGGAGAGACCCAGTACTTC.

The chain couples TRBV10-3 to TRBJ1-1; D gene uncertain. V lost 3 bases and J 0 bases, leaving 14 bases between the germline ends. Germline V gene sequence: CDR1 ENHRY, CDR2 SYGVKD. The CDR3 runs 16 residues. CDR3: CAISERAARMNTEAFF. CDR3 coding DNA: TGTGCCATCAGTGAACGCGCGGCTCGTATGAACACTGAAGCTTTCTTT.

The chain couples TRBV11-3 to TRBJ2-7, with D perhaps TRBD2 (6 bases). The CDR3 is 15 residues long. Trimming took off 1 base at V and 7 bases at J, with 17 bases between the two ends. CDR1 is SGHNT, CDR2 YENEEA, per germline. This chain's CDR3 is CASSLGLPGVMEQYF. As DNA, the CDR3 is TGTGCCAGCAGCTTAGGGCTTCCGGGAGTGATGGAGCAGTACTTC.

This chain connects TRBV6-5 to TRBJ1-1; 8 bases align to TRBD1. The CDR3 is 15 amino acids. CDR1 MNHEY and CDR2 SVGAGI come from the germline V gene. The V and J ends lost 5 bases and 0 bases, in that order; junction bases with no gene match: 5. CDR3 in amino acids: CASSKGQVMNTEAFF. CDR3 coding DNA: TGTGCCAGCAGTAAGGGACAGGTAATGAACACTGAAGCTTTCTTT.

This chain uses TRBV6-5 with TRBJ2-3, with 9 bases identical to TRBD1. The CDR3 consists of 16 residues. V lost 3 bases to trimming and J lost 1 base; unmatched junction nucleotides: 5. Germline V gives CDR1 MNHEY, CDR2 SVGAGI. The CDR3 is CASSYFRTGGTDTQYF. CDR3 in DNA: TGTGCCAGCAGTTATTTTCGGACAGGGGGCACAGATACGCAGTATTTT.

CDR3 amino acids: CASKRQGNTEAFF. The CDR3 coding sequence is TGTGCCAGCAAACGGCAGGGAAACACTGAAGCTTTCTTT. The chain recombines TRBV4-2 with TRBJ1-1; TRBD1 is a possible D gene (5 bases). The ends were cut back, 7 bases at V and 2 bases at J, with 11 bases in the middle. The germline CDR1 and CDR2 sequences are LGHNA and YNFKEQ. This CDR3 is 13 amino acids long.

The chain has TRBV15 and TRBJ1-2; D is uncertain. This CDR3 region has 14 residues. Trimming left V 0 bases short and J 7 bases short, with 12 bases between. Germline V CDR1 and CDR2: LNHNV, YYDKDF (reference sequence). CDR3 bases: TGTGCCACCAGCAGAGATCAATTAGTCGGTGGCTACACCTTC. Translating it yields CATSRDQLVGGYTF.

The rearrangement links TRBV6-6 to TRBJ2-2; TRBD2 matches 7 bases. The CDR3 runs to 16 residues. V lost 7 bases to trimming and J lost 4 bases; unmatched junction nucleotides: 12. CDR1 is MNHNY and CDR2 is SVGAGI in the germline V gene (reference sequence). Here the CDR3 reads CASTRPPSGFTGELFF. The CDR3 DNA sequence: TGTGCCAGCACCAGACCCCCTAGCGGCTTCACCGGGGAGCTGTTTTTT.

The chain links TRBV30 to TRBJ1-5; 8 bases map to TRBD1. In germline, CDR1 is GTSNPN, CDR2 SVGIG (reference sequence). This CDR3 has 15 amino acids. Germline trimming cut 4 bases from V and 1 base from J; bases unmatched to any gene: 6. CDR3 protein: CAWKGQGGSNQPQHF. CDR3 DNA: TGTGCCTGGAAAGGACAGGGCGGGAGCAATCAGCCCCAGCATTTT.

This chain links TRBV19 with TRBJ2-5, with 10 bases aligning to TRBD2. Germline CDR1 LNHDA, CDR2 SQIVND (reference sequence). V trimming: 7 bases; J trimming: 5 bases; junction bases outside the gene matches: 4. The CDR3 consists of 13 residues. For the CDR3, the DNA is TGTGCCAGTACTAGCGGGAGAATGGAGACCCAGTACTTC. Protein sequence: CASTSGRMETQYF.

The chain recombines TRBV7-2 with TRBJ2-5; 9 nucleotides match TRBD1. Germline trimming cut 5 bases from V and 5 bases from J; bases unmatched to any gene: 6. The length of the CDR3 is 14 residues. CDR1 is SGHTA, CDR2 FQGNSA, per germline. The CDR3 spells CASSADRGGETQYF. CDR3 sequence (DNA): TGTGCCAGCAGCGCAGACAGGGGGGGGGAGACCCAGTACTTC.

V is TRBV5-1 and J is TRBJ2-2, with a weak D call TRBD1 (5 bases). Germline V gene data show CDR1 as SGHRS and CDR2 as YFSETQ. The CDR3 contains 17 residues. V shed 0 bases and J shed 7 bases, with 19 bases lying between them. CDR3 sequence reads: CASSLVSGHPTIGELFF. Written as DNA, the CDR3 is TGCGCCAGCAGCTTGGTTTCAGGACACCCTACAATCGGGGAGCTGTTTTTT.

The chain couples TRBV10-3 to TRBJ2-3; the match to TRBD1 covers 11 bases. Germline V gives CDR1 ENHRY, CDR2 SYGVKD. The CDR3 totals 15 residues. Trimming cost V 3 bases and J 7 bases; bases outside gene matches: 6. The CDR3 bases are TGTGCCATCAGTGAACCGGGACAGGGGGGGCATACGCAGTATTTT. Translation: CAISEPGQGGHTQYF.

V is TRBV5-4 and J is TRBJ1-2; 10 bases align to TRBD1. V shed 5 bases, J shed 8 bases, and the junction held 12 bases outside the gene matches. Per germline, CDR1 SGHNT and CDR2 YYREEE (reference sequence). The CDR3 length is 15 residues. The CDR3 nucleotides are TGTGCCAGCAGAAAAGATCGACAGGGGGCGGAAGGCTACACCTTC. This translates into CASRKDRQGAEGYTF.

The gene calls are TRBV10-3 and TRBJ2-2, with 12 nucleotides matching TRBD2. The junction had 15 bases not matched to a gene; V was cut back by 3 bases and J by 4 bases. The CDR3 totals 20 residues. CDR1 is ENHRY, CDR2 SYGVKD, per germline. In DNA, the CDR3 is TGTGCCATCAGTGATCCTCCCGGGACTAGCGGGTCCCCAGGCACCGGGGAGCTGTTTTTT. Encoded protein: CAISDPPGTSGSPGTGELFF.

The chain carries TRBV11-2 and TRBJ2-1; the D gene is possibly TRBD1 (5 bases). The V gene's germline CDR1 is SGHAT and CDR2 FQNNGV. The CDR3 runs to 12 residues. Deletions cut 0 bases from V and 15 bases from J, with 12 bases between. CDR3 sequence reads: CASSLDIRVVFF. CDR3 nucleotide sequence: TGTGCCAGCAGCTTAGATATCAGGGTGGTGTTCTTC.

CDR3 nucleotide sequence: TGCAGCGTTTATGTTATGGACAGGGGCCAAGGCTACACCTTC. Its translation: CSVYVMDRGQGYTF. The V gene is TRBV29-1, the J gene TRBJ1-2; TRBD1 aligns across 9 bases. Trimming removed 5 bases from V and 8 bases from J; junction bases left unmatched: 12. CDR1 is SQVTM, CDR2 ANQGSEA, per germline. The CDR3 runs 14 residues.

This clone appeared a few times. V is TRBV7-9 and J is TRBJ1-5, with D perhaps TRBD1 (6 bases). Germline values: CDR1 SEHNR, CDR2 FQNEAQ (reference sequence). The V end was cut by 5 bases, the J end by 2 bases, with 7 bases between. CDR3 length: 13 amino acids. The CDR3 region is CASSRQGNQPQHF. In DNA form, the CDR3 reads TGTGCCAGCAGCCGACAGGGCAATCAGCCCCAGCATTTT.

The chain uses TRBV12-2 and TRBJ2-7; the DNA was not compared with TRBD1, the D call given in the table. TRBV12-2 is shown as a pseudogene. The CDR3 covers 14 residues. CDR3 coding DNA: TGTGCAAGTCGCTCCCGGGACAGAAACTACGAGCAGTACTTC. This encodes CASRSRDRNYEQYF.

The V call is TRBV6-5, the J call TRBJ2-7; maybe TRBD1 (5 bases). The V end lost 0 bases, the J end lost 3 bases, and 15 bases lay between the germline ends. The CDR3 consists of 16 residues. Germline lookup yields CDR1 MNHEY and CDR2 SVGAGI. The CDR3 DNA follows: TGTGCCAGCAGTTACTCCACCAGGTGGGGCGGCTACGAGCAGTACTTC. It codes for CASSYSTRWGGYEQYF.

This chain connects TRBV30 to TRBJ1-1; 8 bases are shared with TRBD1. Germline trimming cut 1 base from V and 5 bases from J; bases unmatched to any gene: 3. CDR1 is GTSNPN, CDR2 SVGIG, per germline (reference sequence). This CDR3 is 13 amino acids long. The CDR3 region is CAWSATGGTEAFF. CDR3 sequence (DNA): TGTGCCTGGAGTGCCACAGGGGGTACTGAAGCTTTCTTT.

DNA of the CDR3: TGCGCCAGCAGCCCTAACGTCGGGACTAGTAGCTACGAGCAGTACTTC. It translates to CASSPNVGTSSYEQYF. The genes are TRBV4-1 and TRBJ2-7, with 8 bases aligning to TRBD2. The CDR3 has 16 residues. CDR1 is MGHRA and CDR2 is YSYEKL in the germline V gene. The V gene end was trimmed by 4 bases and the J gene end by 3 bases; junction bases not matched to a gene: 11.

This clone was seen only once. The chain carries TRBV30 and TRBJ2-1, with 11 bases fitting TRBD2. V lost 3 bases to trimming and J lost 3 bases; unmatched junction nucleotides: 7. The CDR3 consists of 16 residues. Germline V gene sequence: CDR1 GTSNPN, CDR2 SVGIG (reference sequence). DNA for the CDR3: TGTGCCTGGAGGGGAACTAGCGGGGGCCTCTACAATGAGCAGTTCTTC. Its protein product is CAWRGTSGGLYNEQFF.

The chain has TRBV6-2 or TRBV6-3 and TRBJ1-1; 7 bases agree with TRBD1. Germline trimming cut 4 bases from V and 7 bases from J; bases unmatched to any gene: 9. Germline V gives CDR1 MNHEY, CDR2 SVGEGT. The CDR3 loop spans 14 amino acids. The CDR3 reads CASSSTGARGEAFF. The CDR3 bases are TGTGCCAGCAGTTCCACAGGGGCCCGGGGTGAAGCTTTCTTT.